In this sample, the clone carrying this T cell receptor (beta chain) turned up many times. Amplification of TCR beta CDR3 regions used RNA transcripts. Second-round multiplex PCR followed a first-round RT-PCR using HTBI primers. Each CDR3 protein is one row after TCRdb ran MiXCR on the multiplex PCR reads. The sample contains about 220,000 distinct CDR3 sequences, roughly 21% of which appear only once. This sample stems from a study of Graves' ophthalmopathy and Graves' hyperthyroidism. The wider study: Specimen type is peripheral blood, obtained at initial diagnosis before any treatment.

Diagnoses were established from clinical symptoms, serum thyroxine, TRAb, thyroid ultrasound and orbital computed tomography. Isolation of PBMCs was performed using 8 to 10 ml of fresh peripheral blood. V shed 0 bases and J shed 2 bases, with 13 bases lying between them. This CDR3 is built from 15 residues. Germline-derived CDR1 and CDR2 are DFQATT and SNEGSKA (reference sequence). The specimen was peripheral blood. The chain recombines TRBV20-1 with TRBJ1-1, with a weak D call TRBD1 (5 bases). The sequence derives from a woman in her 50s with Graves' ophthalmopathy. CDR3 sequence: CSARDRRGANTEAFF. The CDR3 DNA reads TGCAGTGCTAGAGACCGGCGTGGGGCTAACACTGAAGCTTTCTTT.